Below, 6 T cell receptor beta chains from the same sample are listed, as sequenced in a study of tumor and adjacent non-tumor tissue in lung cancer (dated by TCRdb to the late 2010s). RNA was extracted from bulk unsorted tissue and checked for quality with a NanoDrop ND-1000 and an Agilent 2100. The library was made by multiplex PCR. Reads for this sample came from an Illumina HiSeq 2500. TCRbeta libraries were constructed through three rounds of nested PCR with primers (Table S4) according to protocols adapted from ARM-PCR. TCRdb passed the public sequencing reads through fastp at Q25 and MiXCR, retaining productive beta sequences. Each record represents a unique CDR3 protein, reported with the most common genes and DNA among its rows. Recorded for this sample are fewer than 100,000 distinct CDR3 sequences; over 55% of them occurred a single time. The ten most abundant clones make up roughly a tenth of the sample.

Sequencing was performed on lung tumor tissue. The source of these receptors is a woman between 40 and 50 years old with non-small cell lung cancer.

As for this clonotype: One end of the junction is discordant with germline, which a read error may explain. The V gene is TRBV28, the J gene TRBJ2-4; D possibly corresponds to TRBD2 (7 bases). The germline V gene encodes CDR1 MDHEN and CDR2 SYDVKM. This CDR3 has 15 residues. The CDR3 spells CASSFEGGVKNIQHF. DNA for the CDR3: TGTGCCAGCAGTTTCGAGGGGGGGGTCAAAAACATTCAGCACTTT.

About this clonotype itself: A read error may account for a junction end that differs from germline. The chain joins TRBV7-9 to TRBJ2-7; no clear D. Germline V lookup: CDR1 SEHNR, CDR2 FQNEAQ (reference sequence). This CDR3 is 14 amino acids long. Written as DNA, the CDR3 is TGTGCCAGCAGCCTGCTAGTGGGGAACTACGGGCAGTACTTC. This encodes CASSLLVGNYGQYF. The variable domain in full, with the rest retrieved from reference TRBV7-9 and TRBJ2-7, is DTGVSQNPRHKITKRGQNVTFRCDPISEHNRLYWYRQTLGQGPEFLTYFQNEAQLEKSRLLSDRFSAERPKGSFSTLEIQRTEQGDSAMYLCASSLLVGNYGQYFGPGTRLTVT.

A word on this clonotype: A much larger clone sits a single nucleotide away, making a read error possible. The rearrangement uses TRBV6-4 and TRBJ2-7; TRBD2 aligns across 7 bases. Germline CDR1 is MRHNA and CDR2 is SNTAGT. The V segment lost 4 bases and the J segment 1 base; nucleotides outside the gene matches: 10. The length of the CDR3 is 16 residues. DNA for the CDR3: TGTGCCAGCAGTGGCGGGGGACTCAAAATGTCCTACGAGCAGTACTTC. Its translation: CASSGGGLKMSYEQYF.

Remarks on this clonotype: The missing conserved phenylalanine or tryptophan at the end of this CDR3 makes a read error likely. The CDR3 DNA sequence: TGTGCCAGCAGTTTAGATTGGGAGGGTCGCAACTATGGCTACACCTCC. It yields the protein CASSLDWEGRNYGYTS. The chain links TRBV28 to TRBJ1-2, with unresolved D. The CDR3 is 16 amino acids. The germline V and J ends were trimmed by 2 bases and 2 bases, with 15 bases remaining between them. Germline assignment: CDR1 MDHEN and CDR2 SYDVKM.

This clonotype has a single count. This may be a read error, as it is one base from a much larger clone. The CDR3 here is CASSFVGQTQHF. In nucleotides, the CDR3 is TGTGCCAGCAGCTTCGTGGGGCAGACCCAGCACTTC. The chain joins TRBV7-9 to TRBJ2-5, with a possible D match to TRBD1 (5 bases). CDR3 length: 12 amino acids. The germline V gene encodes CDR1 SEHNR and CDR2 FQNEAQ (reference sequence). Full variable domain (remainder filled in from reference TRBV7-9 and TRBJ2-5): DTGVSQNPRHKITKRGQNVTFRCDPISEHNRLYWYRQTLGQGPEFLTYFQNEAQLEKSRLLSDRFSAERPKGSFSTLEIQRTEQGDSAMYLCASSFVGQTQHFGPGTRLLVL.

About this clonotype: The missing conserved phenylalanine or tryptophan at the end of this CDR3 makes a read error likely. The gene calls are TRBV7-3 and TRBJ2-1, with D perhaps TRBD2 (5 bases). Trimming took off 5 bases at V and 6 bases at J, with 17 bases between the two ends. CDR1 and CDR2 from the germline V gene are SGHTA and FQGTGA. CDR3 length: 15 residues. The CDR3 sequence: CASSPRTCGLNEQFS. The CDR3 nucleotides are TGTGCCAGCAGCCCCCGGACTTGCGGGCTCAATGAGCAGTTCTCC.